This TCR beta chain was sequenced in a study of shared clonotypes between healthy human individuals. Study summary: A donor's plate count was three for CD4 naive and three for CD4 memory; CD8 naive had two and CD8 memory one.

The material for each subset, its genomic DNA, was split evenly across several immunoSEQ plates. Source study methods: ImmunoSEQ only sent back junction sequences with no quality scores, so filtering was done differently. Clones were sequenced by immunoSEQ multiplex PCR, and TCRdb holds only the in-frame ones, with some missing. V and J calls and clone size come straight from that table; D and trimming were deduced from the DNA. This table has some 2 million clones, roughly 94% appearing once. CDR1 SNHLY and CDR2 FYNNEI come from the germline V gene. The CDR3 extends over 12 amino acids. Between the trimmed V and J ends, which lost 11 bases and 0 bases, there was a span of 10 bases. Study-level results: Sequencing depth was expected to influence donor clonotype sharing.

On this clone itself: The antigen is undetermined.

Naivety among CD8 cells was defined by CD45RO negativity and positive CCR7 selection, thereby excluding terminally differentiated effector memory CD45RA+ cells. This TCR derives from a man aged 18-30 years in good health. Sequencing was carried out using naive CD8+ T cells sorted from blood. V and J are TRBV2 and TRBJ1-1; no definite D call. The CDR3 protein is CAQTDMNTEAFF. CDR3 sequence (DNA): TGTGCCCAGACGGATATGAACACTGAAGCTTTCTTT.